This T cell receptor (beta chain) was recorded in a study of early T cells in non-severe SARS-CoV-2 infection. The overall study: Sequencing input comprised bulk RNA from unsorted whole blood; chain pairing was not available. Whole-study results and caveats: The VDJdb matching leaned toward anti-spike CD8 responses and overlooked private and CD4 specificities.

The V and J ends lost 0 bases and 4 bases respectively, with 15 bases between them. The germline CDR1 and CDR2 sequences are DFQATT and SNEGSKA (reference sequence). The CDR3 spans 15 residues. This clonotype was counted many times. Its antigen is unknown. As part of library construction, unique molecular identifiers were attached to individual cDNA molecules. TCRdb itself ran the 5' RACE reads through MiXCR, one entry per CDR3 protein. Here the sample spans 55,000 to 80,000 distinct CDR3 sequences, roughly 10% being singletons. The receptor comes from an adult who was a healthcare worker with PCR-confirmed SARS-CoV-2 infection or an uninfected control (not recorded which). The chain uses TRBV20-1 and TRBJ2-5; possibly TRBD2 for D (7 bases). The sample here was whole blood, taken at baseline. Written as DNA, the CDR3 is TGCAGTGCTAGAGATCCGGGACGGGGGGCAGAGACCCAGTACTTC. It encodes CSARDPGRGAETQYF.